This entry lists 7 T cell receptor beta chains sequenced from one sample in a study of T-cell reconstitution after alpha-beta-depleted transplantation in children. The authors prepared the TCRbeta library with unique molecular identifiers. TCRdb called the PCR reads again in MiXCR, with one record for every CDR3 protein. Here the sample spans 250,000 or so distinct CDR3 sequences, 6.5% to 10% being singletons. Sequencing used PBMCs, mostly from graft donor cells, obtained 180 days after TCRalphabeta/CD19-depleted stem cell transplant. The receptors shown here come from a male patient younger than 18 who had a stem cell transplant for acute lymphoblastic leukemia, so the T cells may come from the graft donor.

The gene calls are TRBV4-2 and TRBJ2-7, with D unresolved. Trimming removed 4 bases from V and 7 bases from J, with 14 bases in between. CDR1 LGHNA and CDR2 YNFKEQ come from the germline V gene. This CDR3 contains 13 residues. In nucleotides, the CDR3 is TGTGCCAGCAGCCCCGGGCCCCCCCGAGAGCAGTACTTC. Amino acids: CASSPGPPREQYF.

This clonotype was seen at least ten times. The chain is built from TRBV7-6 and TRBJ2-7, with 12 bases aligning to TRBD2. This CDR3 is 17 amino acids long. Germline CDR1 is SGHVS and CDR2 is FNYEAQ. V gave up 3 bases and J gave up 0 bases; unmatched junction bases: 6. CDR3 DNA: TGTGCCAGCAGCTTGACTAGCGGGGGCCCATTCTCCTACGAGCAGTACTTC. This translates into CASSLTSGGPFSYEQYF.

This clonotype was recorded at least ten times. The chain carries TRBV5-1 and TRBJ2-5, with 8 bases identical to TRBD2. The germline gives CDR1 SGHRS, CDR2 YFSETQ. Trimming removed 0 bases from V and 1 base from J; junction bases left unmatched: 5. This CDR3 spans 16 amino acids. The CDR3 sequence is CASSLGLAGRQETQYF. In nucleotides, the CDR3 is TGCGCCAGCAGCTTGGGGCTAGCGGGCCGCCAAGAGACCCAGTACTTC.

The V gene is TRBV4-2, the J gene TRBJ2-2, with TRBD1 matching over 7 bases. The germline V gene encodes CDR1 LGHNA and CDR2 YNFKEQ. The CDR3 totals 17 residues. The ends lost 5 bases at V and 5 bases at J; junction bases unmatched: 14. The CDR3, as DNA: TGTGCCAGCAGCTTCGCTAGGGACAGTCGGGAAACCGGGGAGCTGTTTTTT. This translates into CASSFARDSRETGELFF.

This clonotype was observed at least ten times. The V call is TRBV12-5, the J call TRBJ2-3; 8 bases match TRBD1. Germline V lookup: CDR1 LGHNT, CDR2 FRNRAP. The CDR3 covers 14 residues. The trim removed 4 bases at V and 7 bases at J, leaving 7 bases unmatched. The chain's CDR3 is CASGSQGARNTQYF. The DNA for the CDR3 is TGTGCTAGTGGTTCCCAGGGGGCGCGGAATACGCAGTATTTT. Full variable domain (rest looked up from reference TRBV12-5 and TRBJ2-3): DARVTQTPRHKVTEMGQEVTMRCQPILGHNTVFWYRQTMMQGLELLAYFRNRAPLDDSGMPKDRFSAEMPDATLATLKIQPSEPRDSAVYFCASGSQGARNTQYFGPGTRLTVL.

At least ten counts were recorded for this clonotype. The V and J genes are TRBV20-1 and TRBJ2-5; D is undetermined. The CDR3 extends over 15 amino acids. V gave up 0 bases and J gave up 5 bases, with 16 bases separating them. Germline values: CDR1 DFQATT, CDR2 SNEGSKA (reference sequence). The CDR3 reads CSAREQSGLMETQYF. Here the CDR3 DNA reads TGCAGTGCTAGAGAGCAAAGTGGCTTAATGGAGACCCAGTACTTC.

This clonotype was picked up many times. J is TRBJ2-2 and V is TRBV28; no reliable D call. The CDR3 sequence is 14 residues long. V lost 5 bases and J 4 bases, leaving 11 bases between the germline ends. Germline values: CDR1 MDHEN, CDR2 SYDVKM. Written as DNA, the CDR3 is TGTGCCAGCAGTCAGGCCTCCTCCACCGGGGAGCTGTTTTTT. This sequence encodes CASSQASSTGELFF.